The 3 T cell receptor beta chains listed next were all sequenced from one sample in a study of shared clonotypes between healthy human individuals. Here immunoSEQ multiplex PCR was the method, and the copy in TCRdb shows in-frame clones only, minus some. The table shows more than 900,000 clones, with around 78% occurring only once. Sequencing used memory CD4+ T cells from PBMCs. Subset described: CD45RA-negative fraction. These receptors all come from a man aged 18 to 35 in good health. Some clones in this sample may be carry-over from other donors' samples.

On this clone itself: A single base separates this from a much larger clone, so it may be a read error. The chain is built from TRBV5-6 and TRBJ1-1, with 9 bases identical to TRBD1. CDR3 length: 16 residues. The germline CDR1 and CDR2 sequences are SGHDT and YYEEEE. The CDR3 loop is CARSSTPGQGGTEAFF. The CDR3 DNA is TGTGCCCGCAGCTCCACCCCGGGACAGGGTGGGACTGAAGCTTTCTTT.

This clone was seen once. The chain couples TRBV9 to TRBJ2-2; D tentatively reads TRBD1 or TRBD2 (5 bases each). Trimming removed 1 base at V and 8 bases at J, with 9 bases between. The CDR3 loop spans 13 amino acids. CDR1 and CDR2 (germline): SGDLS, YYNGEE. In DNA, the CDR3 is TGTGCCAGCAGCGTAAGAGGGGAGGGGGAGCTGTTTTTT. As protein: CASSVRGEGELFF. Using reference TRBV9 and TRBJ2-2 for the parts outside the CDR3, the full variable domain is DSGVTQTPKHLITATGQRVTLRCSPRSGDLSVYWYQQSLDQGLQFLIQYYNGEERAKGNILERFSAQQFPDLHSELNLSSLELGDSALYFCASSVRGEGELFFGEGSRLTVL.

A single count supports this clone. The CDR3 loop reads CASGATMGVYGYTF. The CDR3 nucleotides are TGTGCCAGCGGGGCGACGATGGGGGTCTATGGCTACACCTTC. The gene calls are TRBV2 and TRBJ1-2, with D perhaps TRBD1 (5 bases). Germline V CDR1 and CDR2: SNHLY, FYNNEI. The CDR3 totals 14 residues. V was clipped by 8 bases and J by 4 bases, with 17 bases between them.